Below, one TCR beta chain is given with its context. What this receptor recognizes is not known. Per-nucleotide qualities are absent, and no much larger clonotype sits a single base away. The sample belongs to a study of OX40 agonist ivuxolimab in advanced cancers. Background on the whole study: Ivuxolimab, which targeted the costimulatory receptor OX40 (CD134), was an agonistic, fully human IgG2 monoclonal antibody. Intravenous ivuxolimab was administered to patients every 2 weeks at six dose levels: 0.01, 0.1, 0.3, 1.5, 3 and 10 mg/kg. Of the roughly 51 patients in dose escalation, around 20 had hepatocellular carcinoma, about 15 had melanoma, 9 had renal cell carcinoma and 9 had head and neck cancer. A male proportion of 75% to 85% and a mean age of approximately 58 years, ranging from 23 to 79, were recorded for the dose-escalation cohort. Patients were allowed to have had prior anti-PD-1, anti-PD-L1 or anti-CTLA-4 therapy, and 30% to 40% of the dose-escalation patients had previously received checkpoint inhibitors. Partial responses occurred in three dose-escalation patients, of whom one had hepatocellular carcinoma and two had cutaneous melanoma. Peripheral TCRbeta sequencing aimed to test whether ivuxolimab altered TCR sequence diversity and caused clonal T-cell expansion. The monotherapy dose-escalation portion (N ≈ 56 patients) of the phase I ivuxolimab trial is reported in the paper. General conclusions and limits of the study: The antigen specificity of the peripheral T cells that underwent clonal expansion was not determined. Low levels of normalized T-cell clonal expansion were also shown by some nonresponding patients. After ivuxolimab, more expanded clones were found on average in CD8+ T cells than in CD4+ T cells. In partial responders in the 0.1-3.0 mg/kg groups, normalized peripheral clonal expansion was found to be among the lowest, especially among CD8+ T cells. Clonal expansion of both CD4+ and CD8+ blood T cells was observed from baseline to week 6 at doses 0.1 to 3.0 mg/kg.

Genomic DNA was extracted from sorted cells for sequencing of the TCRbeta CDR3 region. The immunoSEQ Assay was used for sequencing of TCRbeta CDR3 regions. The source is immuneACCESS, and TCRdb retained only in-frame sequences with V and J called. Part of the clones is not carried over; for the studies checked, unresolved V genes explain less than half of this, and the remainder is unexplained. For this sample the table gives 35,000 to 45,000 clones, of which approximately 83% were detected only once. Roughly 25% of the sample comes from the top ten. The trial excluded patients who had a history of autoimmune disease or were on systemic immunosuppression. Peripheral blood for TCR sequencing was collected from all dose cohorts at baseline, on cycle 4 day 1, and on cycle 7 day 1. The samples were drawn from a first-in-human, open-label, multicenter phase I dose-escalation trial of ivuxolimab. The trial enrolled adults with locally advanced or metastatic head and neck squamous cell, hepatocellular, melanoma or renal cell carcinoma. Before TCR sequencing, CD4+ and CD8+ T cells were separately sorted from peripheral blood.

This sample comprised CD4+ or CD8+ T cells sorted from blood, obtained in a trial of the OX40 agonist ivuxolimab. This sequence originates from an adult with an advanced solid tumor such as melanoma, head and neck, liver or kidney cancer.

In nucleotides, the sequence is TGTGCCAGCAGCCGTACGCGGGAGCAAGAGACCCAGTACTTC. This sequence encodes CASSRTREQETQYF. The V and J genes are TRBV7-9 and TRBJ2-5; 7 bases in between match TRBD2. Clipping removes 5 bases from V and 2 bases from J, with 5 as the unmatched junction base count. Inclusive of the bounding cysteine and phenylalanine, the CDR3 is 14 residues long. Only the CDR3 DNA stays, 42 bases, in frame from base 1. In the germline V gene (reference sequence), CDR1 corresponds to SEHNR and CDR2 to FQNEAQ.